This T cell receptor (beta chain) is from a study of blood T cell repertoires in COVID-19. The germline V gene encodes CDR1 SGHNT and CDR2 YYREEE (reference sequence). The ends lost 2 bases at V and 1 base at J; junction bases unmatched: 3. The CDR3 has 16 amino acids. The data were produced by immunoSEQ multiplex PCR, yet TCRdb's version contains in-frame clones alone and is incomplete. The profile shows roughly 260,000 clones, 82% of them singletons. This clone occurred a few times. The chain couples TRBV5-4 to TRBJ2-7, with 13 positions matching TRBD2. This clonotype was sampled from a woman aged 18-35 years with acute or convalescent COVID-19. Sequenced: peripheral blood. CDR3 amino acids: CASSFATSGRSYEQYF. The CDR3 bases are TGTGCCAGCAGCTTCGCGACTAGCGGGAGGTCCTACGAGCAGTACTTC.